One and the same sample provided the 22 T cell receptor beta chains below, sequenced in a study of CD8+ T cells in alopecia areata. Sequencing templates came from extracted RNA that was reverse transcribed into cDNA. Sequencing used immunoSEQ multiplex PCR; TCRdb keeps in-frame clones, though not all of them. The sample holds 95,000 to 110,000 clones, about 60% seen once. Input material: CD4+ T cells sorted from blood. These receptors were taken from a human donor in good health.

This chain uses TRBV7-8 with TRBJ1-1, with TRBD1 matching 8 bases. CDR1 is SGHVS and CDR2 is FQNEAQ in the germline V gene. The CDR3 spans 17 residues. J lost 1 base, V lost 4 bases, and 11 bases had no gene match. The CDR3 reads CASSYGTGQKPNTEAFF. The CDR3 DNA reads TGTGCCAGCAGCTACGGGACAGGCCAAAAACCGAACACTGAAGCTTTCTTT.

V is TRBV6-6 and J is TRBJ2-3; D uncertain. V lost 0 bases and J lost 2, with 9 bases in between. Per the germline V gene, CDR1 is MNHNY and CDR2 is SVGAGI (reference sequence). This CDR3 is built from 15 residues. The CDR3 DNA reads TGTGCCAGCAGTTACTCGGGTCTACCCACAGATACGCAGTATTTT. Encoded protein: CASSYSGLPTDTQYF.

The CDR3 here is CASSPGSGETQYF. The CDR3 nucleotides read TGTGCCAGCTCACCCGGGAGTGGCGAGACCCAGTACTTC. The chain combines TRBV18 with TRBJ2-5; possible D gene TRBD2, 6 bases. The V end lost 3 bases, the J end lost 5 bases, and 10 bases lay between the germline ends. Per germline, CDR1 KGHSH and CDR2 LQKENI. The CDR3 consists of 13 residues.

A few counts support this clone. The chain couples TRBV29-1 to TRBJ2-7, with D maybe TRBD1 (6 bases). The CDR3 is 13 residues long. CDR1 and CDR2 (germline): SQVTM, ANQGSEA. V shed 4 bases and J shed 2 bases, with 12 bases lying between them. The CDR3 reads CSVAMTGPYEQYF. The DNA for the CDR3 is TGCAGCGTTGCCATGACAGGTCCCTACGAGCAGTACTTC.

This sequence joins TRBV7-3 and TRBJ2-7; D is perhaps TRBD1 (6 bases). The CDR3 length is 14 residues. With 7 bases removed from V and 0 bases from J, the gap between germline ends came to 13 bases. From germline, CDR1 is SGHTA and CDR2 FQGTGA. DNA for the CDR3: TGTGCCAGCACCAACAGGGAGAGCTCCTACGAGCAGTACTTC. Its translation: CASTNRESSYEQYF.

The V call is TRBV7-2, the J call TRBJ1-2; D might be TRBD1 (5 bases). Trimming left V 2 bases short and J 4 bases short, with 17 bases between. Germline CDR1 SGHTA, CDR2 FQGNSA. This CDR3 spans 16 amino acids. The DNA of the CDR3 is TGTGCCAGCAGCTTATCGGATCAGGGAAAGGGCTATGGCTACACCTTC. Its protein is CASSLSDQGKGYGYTF.

This clone was seen more than once but under ten times. CDR3 residues: CAWTETGHEQYF. The CDR3 nucleotides read TGTGCCTGGACCGAAACAGGGCACGAGCAGTACTTC. The chain couples TRBV30 to TRBJ2-7; TRBD1 might be the D (6 bases). This CDR3 contains 12 residues. The V end was cut by 4 bases, the J end by 5 bases, with 12 bases between. Germline lookup yields CDR1 GTSNPN and CDR2 SVGIG (reference sequence).

This chain connects TRBV28 to TRBJ2-4, with D unresolved. This CDR3 comprises 14 residues. The V end lost 3 bases, the J end lost 0 bases, and 6 bases lay between the germline ends. CDR1 and CDR2 from the germline V gene are MDHEN and SYDVKM. DNA for the CDR3: TGTGCCAGCAGTTTCACGGGAGCCAAAAACATTCAGTACTTC. Residues: CASSFTGAKNIQYF.

The chain has TRBV25-1 and TRBJ2-5; the D is unclear. Trimming took off 1 base at V and 0 bases at J, with 3 bases between the two ends. Germline assignment: CDR1 MGHDK and CDR2 SYGVNS. There are 13 residues in the CDR3. As DNA, the CDR3 is TGTGCCAGCAGTGAATCGTACCAAGAGACCCAGTACTTC. Its protein is CASSESYQETQYF.

The chain joins TRBV7-9 to TRBJ1-1; D might be TRBD1 (6 bases). The germline V and J ends were trimmed by 4 bases and 1 base, with 13 bases remaining between them. Germline CDR1 is SEHNR and CDR2 is FQNEAQ (reference sequence). The CDR3 extends over 15 amino acids. The CDR3 sequence: CASSSPGTPNTEAFF. The CDR3 nucleotides are TGTGCCAGCAGCTCACCCGGGACACCGAACACTGAAGCTTTCTTT.

J is TRBJ1-3 and V is TRBV30; no clear D. V lost 1 base and J lost 0, with 4 bases in between. Looked up from germline, CDR1 is GTSNPN and CDR2 is SVGIG (reference sequence). The CDR3 totals 13 residues. CDR3 residues: CAWSEFSGNTIYF. In nucleotides, the CDR3 is TGTGCCTGGAGTGAGTTCTCTGGAAACACCATATATTTT.

The table lists this clone with a few counts. The rearrangement joins TRBV7-8 to TRBJ2-3; D ambiguous. The ends were cut back, 5 bases at V and 3 bases at J, with 9 bases in the middle. The CDR3 sequence is 13 residues long. From germline, CDR1 is SGHVS and CDR2 FQNEAQ. The chain's CDR3 is CASSPSRTDTQYF. DNA for the CDR3: TGTGCCAGCAGCCCCAGCAGGACAGATACGCAGTATTTT. The variable domain in full, completed from reference TRBV7-8 and TRBJ2-3, reads GAGVSQSPRYKVAKRGQDVALRCDPISGHVSLFWYQQALGQGPEFLTYFQNEAQLDKSGLPSDRFFAERPEGSVSTLKIQRTQQEDSAVYLCASSPSRTDTQYFGPGTRLTVL.

The chain has TRBV11-2 and TRBJ2-3, with 8 bases fitting TRBD2. The V gene's germline CDR1 is SGHAT and CDR2 FQNNGV. The CDR3 spans 16 residues. V lost 1 base, J lost 2 bases, and 5 bases stayed unmatched. The CDR3 nucleotides are TGTGCCAGCAGCTTAGGTCTGCGGGGGGACACAGATACGCAGTATTTT. Translation gives CASSLGLRGDTDTQYF. The complete variable domain, with remaining parts taken from reference TRBV11-2 and TRBJ2-3, reads EAGVAQSPRYKIIEKRQSVAFWCNPISGHATLYWYQQILGQGPKLLIQFQNNGVVDDSQLPKDRFSAERLKGVDSTLKIQPAKLEDSAVYLCASSLGLRGDTDTQYFGPGTRLTVL.

J is TRBJ1-3 and V is TRBV30; D is unresolved. Germline CDR1 GTSNPN, CDR2 SVGIG (reference sequence). Trimming left V 2 bases short and J 2 bases short, with 7 bases between. This CDR3 has 13 residues. The CDR3 loop reads CAWSRDAGNTIYF. The CDR3 DNA reads as TGTGCCTGGAGTCGAGACGCTGGAAACACCATATATTTT.

This chain connects TRBV13 to TRBJ2-3, with TRBD1 matching 7 bases. The CDR3 sequence is 16 residues long. Germline V lookup: CDR1 PRHDT, CDR2 FYEKMQ (reference sequence). V was pared by 5 bases and J by 4 bases, with 12 bases of the junction left unmatched. The CDR3 here is CASSPQGVGASDTQYF. In DNA, the CDR3 is TGTGCCAGCAGCCCCCAGGGGGTAGGAGCGTCAGATACGCAGTATTTT. Supplemented by reference TRBV13 and TRBJ2-3, the full variable domain reads AAGVIQSPRHLIKEKRETATLKCYPIPRHDTVYWYQQGPGQDPQFLISFYEKMQSDKGSIPDRFSAQQFSDYHSELNMSSLELGDSALYFCASSPQGVGASDTQYFGPGTRLTVL.

The chain links TRBV29-1 to TRBJ2-1; a weak D match, TRBD2 (5 bases). The germline V gene has CDR1 SQVTM and CDR2 ANQGSEA. Between the trimmed V and J ends, which lost 3 bases and 3 bases, there was a span of 12 bases. The CDR3 extends over 14 amino acids. CDR3 coding DNA: TGCAGCGTTGAGTCCTATCGGGGCTACAATGAGCAGTTCTTC. This codes for CSVESYRGYNEQFF.

This chain connects TRBV5-1 to TRBJ2-4; D perhaps matches TRBD1 (6 bases). In germline, CDR1 is SGHRS, CDR2 YFSETQ. Trimming took off 2 bases at V and 6 bases at J, with 9 bases between the two ends. This CDR3 contains 13 residues. The CDR3 here is CASSLQDRNIQYF. In DNA form, the CDR3 reads TGCGCCAGCAGCTTACAGGACAGAAACATTCAGTACTTC.

This clone was seen a handful of times. The chain recombines TRBV11-2 with TRBJ2-3; no clear D gene. The CDR3 sequence is 14 residues long. V was shortened by 2 bases and J by 6 bases, with 12 bases between the two germline ends. Germline CDR1 SGHAT, CDR2 FQNNGV. The CDR3 spells CASSLSRVLDTQYF. CDR3 in DNA: TGTGCCAGCAGCTTATCAAGGGTACTGGATACGCAGTATTTT.

There are a few counts of this clone. The chain combines TRBV20-1 with TRBJ2-1; D is unclear. V was cut by 5 bases and J by 7 bases, with 9 bases left in between. CDR1 is DFQATT, CDR2 SNEGSKA, per germline (reference sequence). This CDR3 comprises 11 residues. The CDR3 DNA reads TGCAGTGCTTCTCGGTTTAATGAGCAGTTCTTC. It specifies CSASRFNEQFF.

As DNA, the CDR3 is TGTGCCTGGACCGCCGGACAAGTTGGGGCTCAGCCCCAGCATTTT. This gives the protein CAWTAGQVGAQPQHF. J is TRBJ1-5 and V is TRBV30; D is perhaps TRBD1 (5 bases). V lost 4 bases to trimming and J lost 6 bases, with 19 bases between them. CDR3 length equals 15 residues. The germline V gene encodes CDR1 GTSNPN and CDR2 SVGIG (reference sequence).

The chain links TRBV27 to TRBJ1-2, with 7 bases identical to TRBD1. CDR3 size: 16 residues. CDR1 is MNHEY, CDR2 SMNVEV, per germline (reference sequence). V gave up 0 bases and J gave up 7 bases; unmatched junction bases: 11. This CDR3 is CASSLSGRGHTGGYTF. The CDR3 coding sequence is TGTGCCAGCAGTTTATCGGGGAGGGGGCATACGGGTGGCTACACCTTC.

This clone was seen only a few times. This chain links TRBV7-2 with TRBJ2-1, with TRBD1 matching 10 bases. With V trimmed by 6 bases and J by 12 bases, 8 bases remained unmatched. The CDR3 consists of 13 residues. Germline values: CDR1 SGHTA, CDR2 FQGNSA. Here the CDR3 DNA reads TGTGCCAGCAGTCCTAATCGGGACAGGGGGCAGTTCTTC. Protein sequence: CASSPNRDRGQFF.